The 5 T cell receptor beta chains below were found in one sample sequenced in a study of OX40 agonist ivuxolimab in advanced cancers. Sequencing was performed with immunoSEQ multiplex PCR; in TCRdb, only in-frame clones are kept and a portion is missing. Of 35,000 or so clones in the sample, 82% are singletons; the top ten hold under 2%. The sample in question was CD4+ or CD8+ T cells sorted from blood, obtained in a trial of the OX40 agonist ivuxolimab. Receptors were obtained from an adult with an advanced solid tumor such as melanoma, head and neck, liver or kidney cancer.

The V call is TRBV7-8, the J call TRBJ2-1; D remains unclear. This CDR3 comprises 12 residues. V was clipped by 8 bases and J by 6 bases, with 11 bases between them. Germline assignment: CDR1 SGHVS and CDR2 FQNEAQ. This CDR3 is CASGPYGNEQFF. The CDR3 DNA follows: TGTGCCAGCGGGCCCTATGGCAATGAGCAGTTCTTC.

The V call is TRBV5-1, the J call TRBJ2-5; D tentatively reads TRBD1 or TRBD2 (5 bases each). The CDR3 spans 14 residues. The V gene lost 0 bases and the J gene lost 5 bases, with 11 bases spanning the gap. Germline lookup yields CDR1 SGHRS and CDR2 YFSETQ. The CDR3 bases are TGCGCCAGCAGCTTGGAGTGGGGGTCGGAGACCCAGTACTTC. Its translation: CASSLEWGSETQYF.

A few counts support this clone. The chain combines TRBV6-5 with TRBJ2-5, with 7 bases lining up with TRBD2. CDR1 and CDR2 from the germline V gene are MNHEY and SVGAGI. V lost 4 bases to trimming and J lost 2 bases; unmatched junction nucleotides: 10. CDR3 size: 16 residues. The CDR3 DNA is TGTGCCAGCAGTTCTCGGGCTAGGGGAGGGCAAGAGACCCAGTACTTC. This codes for CASSSRARGGQETQYF.

In nucleotides, the CDR3 is TGCGCCAGCAGTGAGAGTTTGGACCACTCCTACAATGAGCAGTTCTTC. It encodes CASSESLDHSYNEQFF. The genes are TRBV10-1 and TRBJ2-1; D is ambiguous. Germline lookup yields CDR1 WNHNN and CDR2 SYGVQD (reference sequence). The CDR3 loop spans 16 amino acids. V was pared by 2 bases and J by 0 bases, with 11 bases between.

This clone has just one count. This chain links TRBV9 with TRBJ2-5, with 9 bases that match TRBD2. The trim removed 0 bases at V and 5 bases at J, leaving 8 bases unmatched. Germline values: CDR1 SGDLS, CDR2 YYNGEE. The CDR3 spans 16 residues. CDR3 bases: TGTGCCAGCAGCGTAGACGGCGGGGGGGCCTGGGAGACCCAGTACTTC. The encoded protein is CASSVDGGGAWETQYF.